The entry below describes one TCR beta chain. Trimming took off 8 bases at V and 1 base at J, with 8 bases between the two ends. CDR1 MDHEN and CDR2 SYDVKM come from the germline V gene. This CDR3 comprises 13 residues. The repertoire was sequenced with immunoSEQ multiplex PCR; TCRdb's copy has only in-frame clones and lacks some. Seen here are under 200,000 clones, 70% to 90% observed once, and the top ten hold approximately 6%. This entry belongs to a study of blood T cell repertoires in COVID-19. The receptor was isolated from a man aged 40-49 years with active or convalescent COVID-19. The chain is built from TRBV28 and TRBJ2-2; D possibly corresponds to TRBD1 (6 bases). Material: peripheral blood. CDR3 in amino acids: CASGTQNTGELFF. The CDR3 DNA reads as TGTGCCAGCGGGACACAGAACACCGGGGAGCTGTTTTTT.